One sample yielded the 3 T cell receptor beta chains listed below, sequenced in a study of cytomegalovirus exposure and HLA in healthy donors. 13 Jbeta primers and 60 Vbeta primers were used for the PCR. The table came from immunoSEQ multiplex PCR; TCRdb's copy has only in-frame clones and leaves some out. The data contain under 130,000 clones, 78% of them singletons. The sample comprised PBMCs. The source of these receptors is a male donor in good health and CMV-seronegative.

V is TRBV19 and J is TRBJ2-5; possible D gene TRBD1, 6 bases. This CDR3 comprises 15 residues. CDR1 and CDR2 (germline): LNHDA, SQIVND (reference sequence). Trimming removed 3 bases from V and 2 bases from J, with 13 bases in between. The CDR3 loop is CASSIPGRGQETQYF. The CDR3 DNA sequence: TGTGCCAGTAGTATCCCCGGCAGGGGTCAAGAGACCCAGTACTTC.

This sequence joins TRBV27 and TRBJ2-5; 13 bases line up with TRBD2. The CDR3 contains 19 residues. With V trimmed by 8 bases and J by 4 bases, 19 bases remained unmatched. Germline V gene data show CDR1 as MNHEY and CDR2 as SMNVEV (reference sequence). The CDR3: CASRSLDRVLAGGPETQYF. DNA of the CDR3: TGTGCCAGCCGCTCCCTGGACAGGGTACTAGCGGGAGGGCCAGAGACCCAGTACTTC.

V gene TRBV27 combines with J gene TRBJ1-2; D remains ambiguous. The CDR3 contains 15 residues. Germline CDR1 and CDR2: MNHEY and SMNVEV (reference sequence). The V end was cut by 0 bases, the J end by 2 bases, with 10 bases between. The CDR3 coding sequence is TGTGCCAGCAGTTTATCGGTAGCTATGAACTATGGCTACACCTTC. Translated, it gives CASSLSVAMNYGYTF.